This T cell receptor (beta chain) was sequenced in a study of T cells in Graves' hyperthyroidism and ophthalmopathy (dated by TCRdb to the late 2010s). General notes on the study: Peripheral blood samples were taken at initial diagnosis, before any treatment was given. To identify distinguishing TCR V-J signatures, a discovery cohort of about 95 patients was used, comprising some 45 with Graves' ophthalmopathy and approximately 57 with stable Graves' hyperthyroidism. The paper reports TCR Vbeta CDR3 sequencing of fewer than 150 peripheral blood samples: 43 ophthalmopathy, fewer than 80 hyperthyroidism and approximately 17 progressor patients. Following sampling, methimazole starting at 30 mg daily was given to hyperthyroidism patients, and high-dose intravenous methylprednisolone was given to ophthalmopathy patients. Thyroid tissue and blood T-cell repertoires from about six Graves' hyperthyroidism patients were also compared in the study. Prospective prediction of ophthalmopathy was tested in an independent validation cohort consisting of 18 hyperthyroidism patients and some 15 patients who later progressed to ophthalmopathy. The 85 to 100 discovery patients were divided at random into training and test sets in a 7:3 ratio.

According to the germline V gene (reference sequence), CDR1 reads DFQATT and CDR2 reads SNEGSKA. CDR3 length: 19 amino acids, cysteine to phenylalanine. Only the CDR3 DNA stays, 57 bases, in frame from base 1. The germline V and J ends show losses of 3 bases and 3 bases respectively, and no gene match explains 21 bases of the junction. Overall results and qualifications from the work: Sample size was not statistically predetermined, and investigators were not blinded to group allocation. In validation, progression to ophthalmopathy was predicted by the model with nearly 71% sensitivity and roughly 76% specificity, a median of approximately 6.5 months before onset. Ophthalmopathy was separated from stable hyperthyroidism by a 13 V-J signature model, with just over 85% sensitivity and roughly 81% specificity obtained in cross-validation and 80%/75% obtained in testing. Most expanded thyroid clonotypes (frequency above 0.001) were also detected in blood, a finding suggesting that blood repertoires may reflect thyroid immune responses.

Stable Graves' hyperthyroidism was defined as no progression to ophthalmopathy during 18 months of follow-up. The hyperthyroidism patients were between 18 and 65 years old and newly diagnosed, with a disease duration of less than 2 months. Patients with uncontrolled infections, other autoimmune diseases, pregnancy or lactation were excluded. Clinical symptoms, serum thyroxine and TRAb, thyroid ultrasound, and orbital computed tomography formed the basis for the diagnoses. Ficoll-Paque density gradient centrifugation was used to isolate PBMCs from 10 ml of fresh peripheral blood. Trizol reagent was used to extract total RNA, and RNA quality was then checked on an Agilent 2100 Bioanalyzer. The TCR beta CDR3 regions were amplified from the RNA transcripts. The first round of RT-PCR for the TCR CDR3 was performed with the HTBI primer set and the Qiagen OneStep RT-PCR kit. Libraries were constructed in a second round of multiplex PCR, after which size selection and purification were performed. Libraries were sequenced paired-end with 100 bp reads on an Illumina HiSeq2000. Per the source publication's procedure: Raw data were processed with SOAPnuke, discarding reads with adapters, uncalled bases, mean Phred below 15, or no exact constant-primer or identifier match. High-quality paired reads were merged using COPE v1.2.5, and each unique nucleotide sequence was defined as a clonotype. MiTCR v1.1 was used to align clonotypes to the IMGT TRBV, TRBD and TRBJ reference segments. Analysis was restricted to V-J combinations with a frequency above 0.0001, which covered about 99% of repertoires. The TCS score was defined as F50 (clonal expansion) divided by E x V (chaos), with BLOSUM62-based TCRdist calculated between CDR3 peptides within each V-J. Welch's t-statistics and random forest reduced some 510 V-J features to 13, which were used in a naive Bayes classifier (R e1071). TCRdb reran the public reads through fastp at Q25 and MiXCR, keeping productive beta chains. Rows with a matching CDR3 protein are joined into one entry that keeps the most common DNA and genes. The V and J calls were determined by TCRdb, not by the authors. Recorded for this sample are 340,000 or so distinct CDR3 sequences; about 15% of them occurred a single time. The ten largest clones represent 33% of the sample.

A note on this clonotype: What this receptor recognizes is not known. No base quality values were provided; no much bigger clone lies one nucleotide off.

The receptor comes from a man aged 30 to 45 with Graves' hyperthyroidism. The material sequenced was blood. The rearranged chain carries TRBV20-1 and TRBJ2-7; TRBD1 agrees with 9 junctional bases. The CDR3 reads CSASDPPGQGFAVFYEQYF. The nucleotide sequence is TGCAGTGCTAGTGATCCACCGGGACAGGGTTTTGCGGTCTTCTACGAGCAGTACTTC.